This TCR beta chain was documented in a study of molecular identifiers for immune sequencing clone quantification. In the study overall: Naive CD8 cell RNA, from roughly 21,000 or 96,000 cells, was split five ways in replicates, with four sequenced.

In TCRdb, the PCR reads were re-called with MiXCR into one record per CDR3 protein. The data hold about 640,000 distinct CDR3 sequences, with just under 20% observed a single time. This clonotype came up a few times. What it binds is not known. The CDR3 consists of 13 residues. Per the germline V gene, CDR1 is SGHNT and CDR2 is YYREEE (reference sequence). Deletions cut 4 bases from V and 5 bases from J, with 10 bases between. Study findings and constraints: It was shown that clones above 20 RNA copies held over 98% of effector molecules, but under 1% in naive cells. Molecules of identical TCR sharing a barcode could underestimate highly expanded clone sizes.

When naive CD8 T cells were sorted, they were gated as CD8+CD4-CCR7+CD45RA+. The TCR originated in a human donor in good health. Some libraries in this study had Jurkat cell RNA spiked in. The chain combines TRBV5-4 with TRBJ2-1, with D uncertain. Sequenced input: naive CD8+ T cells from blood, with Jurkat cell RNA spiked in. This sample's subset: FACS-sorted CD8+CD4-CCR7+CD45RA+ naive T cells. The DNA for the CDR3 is TGTGCCAGCAGCCCAGCTGGGGACAATGAGCAGTTCTTC. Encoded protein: CASSPAGDNEQFF.